This paragraph reports one T cell receptor (beta chain). The data were obtained in a study of PD-1 blockade in classical Hodgkin lymphoma. This CDR3 has 16 amino acids. Trimming at V came to 1 base and at J to 4 bases, leaving 4 bases not matched to a gene. In germline, CDR1 is SNHLY, CDR2 FYNNEI. Assay: immunoSEQ multiplex PCR; the TCRdb copy retains only in-frame clones and omits some. The profile covers 45,000 or so clones, with 88% appearing a single time and about 9.8% taken by the ten largest. Relapse after autologous stem cell transplantation occurred in every patient, and brentuximab vedotin exposure varied. Best outcomes ranged across complete response, partial response and progressive disease.

The clonotype originates from a human donor with classical Hodgkin lymphoma. This chain links TRBV2 with TRBJ2-1, with 10 bases identical to TRBD2. Sequencing used peripheral blood mononuclear cells (PBMCs), obtained at baseline. Here the CDR3 reads CASSEDGTSVYNEQFF. In DNA form, the CDR3 reads TGTGCCAGCAGTGAAGATGGGACTAGCGTATACAATGAGCAGTTCTTC.